A selection of T cell receptor beta chains follows, all from one sample in a study of OX40 agonist ivuxolimab in advanced cancers. Using immunoSEQ multiplex PCR, the repertoire was profiled, and TCRdb retains in-frame clones only, with some absent. The sample has approximately 100,000 clones, 90% seen once. The input for sequencing was CD4+ or CD8+ T cells sorted from blood, taken in a trial of the OX40 agonist ivuxolimab. The receptors were sampled from an adult with an advanced solid tumor such as melanoma, head and neck, liver or kidney cancer. Both conserved end residues are part of each CDR3. Each record gives: J gene, clone size, D gene, V gene, CDR3 protein, CDR3 DNA. The D gene is left open where the match is weak. The size of a clone is reported for some rows only, either as once, few or many, or as a class for expanded clones.

TRBJ2-1 NA TRBD1 TRBV11-3 CASTWTGWNEQFF TGTGCCAGCACCTGGACAGGGTGGAATGAGCAGTTCTTC
TRBJ2-2 NA NA TRBV4-1 CASSQGRTENTGELFF TGCGCCAGCAGCCAAGGTCGGACAGAGAACACCGGGGAGCTGTTTTTT
TRBJ1-2 NA NA TRBV4-3 CASSQAALGAGYGYTF TGCGCCAGCAGCCAAGCCGCCCTGGGGGCGGGCTATGGCTACACCTTC
TRBJ2-7 NA TRBD2 TRBV5-6 CASSLGTRGSYEQYF TGTGCCAGCAGCCTGGGGACTAGAGGATCCTACGAGCAGTACTTC
TRBJ2-7 NA NA TRBV4-2 CASSQDHRGAWSYEQYF TGTGCCAGCAGCCAAGATCATCGGGGGGCTTGGTCCTACGAGCAGTACTTC
TRBJ2-7 NA NA TRBV6-5 CASRPTGMDEQYF TGTGCCAGCAGACCTACAGGGATGGACGAGCAGTACTTC
TRBJ2-2 NA TRBD1 TRBV9 CASSRLGQGLYTGELFF TGTGCCAGCAGCCGACTCGGACAGGGGTTGTATACCGGGGAGCTGTTTTTT
TRBJ2-3 NA TRBD2 TRBV4-1 CASSQVEGRTSGYTDTQYF TGCGCCAGCAGCCAAGTGGAGGGGAGGACTAGCGGATACACAGATACGCAGTATTTT
TRBJ1-3 NA NA TRBV18 CASSLETGFGNTIYF TGTGCCAGCTCGCTCGAGACCGGCTTTGGAAACACCATATATTTT
TRBJ2-2 once TRBD2 TRBV5-1 CASSLLGGSHGELFF TGCGCCAGCAGCTTGCTGGGCGGGAGCCACGGGGAGCTGTTTTTT
TRBJ1-5 NA NA TRBV30 CAWSPGTLGQPQHF TGTGCCTGGAGTCCCGGGACACTCGGTCAGCCCCAGCATTTT
TRBJ1-4 NA NA TRBV5-4 CASSSSRSFVRGTEKLFF TGTGCCAGCAGCTCTAGTCGGTCCTTCGTCAGGGGTACTGAAAAACTGTTTTTT
TRBJ2-5 NA NA TRBV7-2 CASSQDRYQETQYF TGTGCCAGCAGCCAAGACAGGTACCAAGAGACCCAGTACTTC
TRBJ1-5 NA NA TRBV30 CAWSMGGAGQPQHF TGTGCCTGGAGCATGGGGGGGGCAGGTCAGCCCCAGCATTTT
TRBJ1-5 NA NA TRBV7-2 CASSLGAGFQPQHF TGTGCCAGCAGCCTAGGGGCAGGGTTTCAGCCCCAGCATTTT
TRBJ2-2 NA NA TRBV28 CASSLGRTGELFF TGTGCCAGCAGCTTAGGGAGGACCGGGGAGCTGTTTTTT
TRBJ2-5 once NA TRBV7-2 CASSSSRETGFETQYF TGTGCCAGCAGCTCTAGTCGGGAGACAGGGTTCGAGACCCAGTACTTC
TRBJ2-7 NA TRBD2 TRBV11-2 CATGGLAGDTWVEQYF TGTGCCACCGGAGGACTAGCGGGAGACACTTGGGTGGAGCAGTACTTC
TRBJ2-2 NA NA TRBV12-5 CASGLVPGGNTGELFF TGTGCTAGTGGTTTGGTACCGGGGGGCAACACCGGGGAGCTGTTTTTT
TRBJ1-2 NA NA TRBV5-6 CASSWTETGYGYTF TGTGCCAGCAGCTGGACAGAAACCGGGTATGGCTACACCTTC
TRBJ1-4 NA TRBD1 TRBV27 CASSRGRQGVEKLFF TGTGCCAGCAGTCGGGGGAGACAGGGGGTAGAAAAACTGTTTTTT
TRBJ2-1 once NA TRBV2 CASSGRSVGQSSYNEQFF TGTGCCAGCAGTGGGCGGAGTGTGGGGCAAAGCTCCTACAATGAGCAGTTCTTC
TRBJ1-2 NA TRBD1 TRBV5-1 CASSEDRVYGYTF TGCGCCAGCAGCGAGGACAGGGTTTATGGCTACACCTTC
TRBJ2-7 NA NA TRBV30 CAWGAGSSYEQYF TGTGCCTGGGGGGCCGGGTCGAGCTACGAGCAGTACTTC
TRBJ1-6 NA NA TRBV2 CASSPDGSSYNSPLHF TGTGCCAGCAGCCCCGACGGAAGCTCCTATAATTCACCCCTCCACTTT
TRBJ1-2 NA TRBD1 TRBV9 CASSVAGQGIGYGYTF TGTGCCAGCAGCGTTGCGGGACAGGGGATCGGCTATGGCTACACCTTC
TRBJ2-5 NA TRBD1 TRBV7-9 CASSLGTGDFFSQETQYF TGTGCCAGCAGCTTAGGGACAGGGGACTTCTTCAGCCAAGAGACCCAGTACTTC
TRBJ2-5 NA NA TRBV11-2 CASSPRETQYF TGTGCCAGCAGCCCGAGGGAGACCCAGTACTTC
TRBJ2-7 NA TRBD1 TRBV7-2 CASSPGTGDYEQYF TGTGCCAGCAGCCCCGGGACAGGTGACTACGAGCAGTACTTC
TRBJ1-2 NA NA TRBV28 CASSLPGQGHGYTF TGTGCCAGCAGTCTACCGGGGCAGGGACATGGCTACACCTTC
TRBJ2-3 few TRBD2 TRBV6-5 CASSLGLAGDTQYF TGTGCCAGCAGTTTAGGACTAGCCGGGGATACGCAGTATTTT
TRBJ1-5 NA NA TRBV28 CASSLGSQVEYQPQHF TGTGCCAGCAGTTTGGGGTCACAGGTGGAATATCAGCCCCAGCATTTT
TRBJ1-2 NA NA TRBV7-9 CASSPSFDSYGYTF TGTGCCAGCAGCCCCTCCTTCGACTCGTACGGCTACACCTTC
TRBJ2-6 NA NA TRBV11-2 CASSLGTALGANVLTF TGTGCCAGCAGCTTAGGAACGGCCCTTGGGGCCAACGTCCTGACTTTC
TRBJ2-7 NA NA TRBV18 CASSPPAGSTYEQYF TGTGCCAGCTCACCACCGGCAGGTTCGACCTACGAGCAGTACTTC
TRBJ2-7 NA NA TRBV5-1 CASSSPGSSYEQYF TGCGCCAGCAGCTCCCCAGGGAGCTCCTACGAGCAGTACTTC
TRBJ1-5 NA NA TRBV25-1 CASSEGGAQFQNQPQHF TGTGCCAGCAGTGAAGGGGGGGCGCAGTTCCAGAATCAGCCCCAGCATTTT
TRBJ2-2 NA TRBD2 TRBV5-1 CASSAGLAGNTGELFF TGCGCCAGCAGCGCGGGACTAGCGGGCAACACCGGGGAGCTGTTTTTT
TRBJ2-3 NA TRBD2 TRBV29-1 CSVEATGGGKQYF TGCAGCGTTGAAGCCACCGGGGGGGGAAAGCAGTATTTT
TRBJ1-1 NA NA TRBV7-2 CASSLAGVGTEAFF TGTGCCAGCAGCTTAGCGGGGGTAGGGACTGAAGCTTTCTTT
TRBJ2-7 NA NA TRBV27 CASSLVGGTLIYEQYF TGTGCCAGCAGTTTAGTGGGGGGGACACTTATCTACGAGCAGTACTTC
TRBJ1-5 NA NA TRBV19 CASSRSRDYQPQHF TGTGCCAGTAGTCGATCCAGAGATTATCAGCCCCAGCATTTT
TRBJ1-2 NA NA TRBV7-2 CASSLAFGVVGGYTF TGTGCCAGCAGCTTAGCATTTGGGGTTGTGGGAGGCTACACCTTC
TRBJ2-3 NA NA TRBV2 CASSKETDTQYF TGTGCCAGCAGCAAAGAGACAGATACGCAGTATTTT
TRBJ2-3 once NA TRBV2 CASSEAASTDTQYF TGTGCCAGCAGTGAAGCGGCTTCCACAGATACGCAGTATTTT
TRBJ2-5 NA TRBD1 TRBV14 CASSQGAGTGGSRETQYF TGTGCCAGCAGCCAAGGCGCCGGGACAGGGGGTTCTAGAGAGACCCAGTACTTC
TRBJ1-5 few NA TRBV6-6 CASSYPTGRPQHF TGTGCCAGCAGTTACCCAACTGGACGGCCTCAGCATTTT
TRBJ1-5 few NA TRBV30 CAWEESGDQPQHF TGTGCCTGGGAGGAGTCAGGGGATCAGCCCCAGCATTTT
TRBJ1-2 NA NA TRBV5-1 CASSLDRAGGGYTF TGCGCCAGCAGCTTGGATAGGGCAGGAGGAGGCTACACCTTC
TRBJ2-5 NA NA TRBV28 CASSFLGSGEETQYF TGTGCCAGCAGTTTTCTCGGTTCTGGTGAAGAGACCCAGTACTTC
TRBJ2-1 few TRBD1 TRBV28 CASSLIRWGPGGNEQFF TGTGCCAGCAGTTTAATACGGTGGGGGCCAGGGGGTAATGAGCAGTTCTTC
TRBJ2-1 NA TRBD2 TRBV28 CASSSFGLAGPPTGDEQFF TGTGCCAGCAGTTCGTTCGGACTAGCGGGACCCCCAACTGGCGATGAGCAGTTCTTC